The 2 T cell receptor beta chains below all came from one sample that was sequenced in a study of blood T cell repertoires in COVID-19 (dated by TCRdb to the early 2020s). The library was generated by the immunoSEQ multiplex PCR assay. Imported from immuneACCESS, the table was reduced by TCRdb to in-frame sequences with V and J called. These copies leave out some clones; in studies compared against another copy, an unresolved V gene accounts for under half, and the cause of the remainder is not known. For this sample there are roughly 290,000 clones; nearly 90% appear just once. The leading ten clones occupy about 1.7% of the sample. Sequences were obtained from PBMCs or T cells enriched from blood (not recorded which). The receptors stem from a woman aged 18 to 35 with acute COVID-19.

The CDR3 loop is CASSLGPGSEQFF. DNA of the CDR3: TGTGCCAGCAGCTTAGGACCGGGGAGTGAGCAGTTCTTC. V and J are TRBV11-3 and TRBJ2-1; weak D call: TRBD2 (5 bases). The V gene lost 1 base and the J gene lost 9 bases, with 10 bases spanning the gap. The CDR3 is 13 residues long. Germline CDR1 is SGHNT and CDR2 is YENEEA.

In DNA form, the CDR3 reads TGTGCCAGGGACAGGGTCGCGTCTAACTATGGCTACACCTTC. Translation gives CARDRVASNYGYTF. The chain carries TRBV30 and TRBJ1-2; 9 nucleotides agree with TRBD1. CDR3 length equals 14 residues. The germline V gene has CDR1 GTSNPN and CDR2 SVGIG (reference sequence). V was clipped by 8 bases and J by 0 bases; unmatched bases: 7.